These 17 T cell receptor beta chains came from one sample sequenced in a study of cytotoxic CD8 clonotypes in ibrutinib-treated CLL. Repertoires were generated with immunoSEQ multiplex PCR, while TCRdb's copy carries only in-frame clones and drops some. The repertoire has about 130,000 clones, about 85% of them found once; the top ten carry 3% to 4%. This specimen consisted of PBMCs, obtained after 24 months of ibrutinib treatment. Receptors were obtained from a human donor with chronic lymphocytic leukemia.

This clone was seen more than once but under ten times. CDR3 in amino acids: CASRERRGDSPLHF. DNA of the CDR3: TGTGCCAGCAGGGAGCGGCGGGGAGATTCACCCCTCCACTTT. The chain joins TRBV27 to TRBJ1-6, with D hard to call. The CDR3 has 14 residues. V was shortened by 6 bases and J by 8 bases, with 14 bases between the two germline ends. Germline lookup yields CDR1 MNHEY and CDR2 SMNVEV (reference sequence).

This clone was observed a handful of times. The chain uses TRBV6-5 and TRBJ2-7, with D tentatively TRBD1 (6 bases). Trimming removed 5 bases at V and 2 bases at J, with 7 bases between. The V gene's germline CDR1 is MNHEY and CDR2 SVGAGI. This CDR3 comprises 12 residues. The CDR3 loop is CASSTGTYEQYF. The DNA for the CDR3 is TGTGCCAGCAGTACAGGGACCTACGAGCAGTACTTC.

V and J are TRBV19 and TRBJ1-2, with a tentative D call TRBD1 (6 bases). Between the trimmed V and J ends, which lost 0 bases and 3 bases, there was a span of 17 bases. The germline gives CDR1 LNHDA, CDR2 SQIVND (reference sequence). This CDR3 spans 17 amino acids. As DNA, the CDR3 is TGTGCCAGTAGTATAGATAATTTGGCAGGGGTGGACTATGGCTACACCTTC. As protein: CASSIDNLAGVDYGYTF.

The chain combines TRBV5-6 with TRBJ2-3; D is possibly TRBD1 (6 bases). The germline V gene has CDR1 SGHDT and CDR2 YYEEEE. This CDR3 is 15 amino acids long. The V and J ends lost 4 bases and 4 bases respectively, with 16 bases between them. In DNA, the CDR3 is TGTGCCAGCAGCCGACGACAGGTGATCGCAGATACGCAGTATTTT. Residues: CASSRRQVIADTQYF.

Here the CDR3 DNA reads TGCGCCAGCAGTGATTTTCTAGCGGGGGGGAACCTGTACCAAGAGACCCAGTACTTC. This translates into CASSDFLAGGNLYQETQYF. The genes are TRBV10-1 and TRBJ2-5; 12 bases fit TRBD2. The length of the CDR3 is 19 residues. The germline CDR1 and CDR2 sequences are WNHNN and SYGVQD (reference sequence). Unmatched junction bases numbered 11, after V lost 3 bases and J lost 0 bases.

The chain couples TRBV11-2 to TRBJ2-2; TRBD1 aligns across 7 bases. This CDR3 has 16 amino acids. Germline V gene lookup returns CDR1 SGHAT and CDR2 FQNNGV. V gave up 6 bases and J gave up 5 bases; unmatched junction bases: 12. The CDR3 reads CASSRRVRDRTGELFF. The CDR3 DNA sequence: TGTGCCAGCAGTCGACGGGTCCGGGACAGAACCGGGGAGCTGTTTTTT. The variable domain in full, with the rest retrieved from reference TRBV11-2 and TRBJ2-2, is EAGVAQSPRYKIIEKRQSVAFWCNPISGHATLYWYQQILGQGPKLLIQFQNNGVVDDSQLPKDRFSAERLKGVDSTLKIQPAKLEDSAVYLCASSRRVRDRTGELFFGEGSRLTVL.

This chain connects TRBV30 to TRBJ1-1; possibly TRBD1 for D (5 bases). CDR1 and CDR2 (germline): GTSNPN, SVGIG (reference sequence). V dropped 0 bases and J dropped 0 bases, with 8 bases sitting between them. The CDR3 covers 14 residues. The CDR3 reads CAWSVDNLNTEAFF. The CDR3 DNA sequence: TGTGCCTGGAGTGTGGACAACCTGAACACTGAAGCTTTCTTT.

CDR3 loop: CASRGRGRIQETQYF. The CDR3 DNA reads TGTGCCAGCAGGGGGAGGGGGAGAATCCAAGAGACCCAGTACTTC. The chain employs TRBV6-6 and TRBJ2-5; the D gene is possibly TRBD2 (7 bases). CDR3 length: 15 amino acids. Looked up from germline, CDR1 is MNHNY and CDR2 is SVGAGI (reference sequence). V gave up 6 bases and J gave up 1 base, with 15 bases separating them.

In its sample, this clone was seen a few times. The chain has TRBV11-2 and TRBJ2-7; a possible D gene is TRBD2 (6 bases). The germline gives CDR1 SGHAT, CDR2 FQNNGV. There are 15 residues in the CDR3. V was pared by 5 bases and J by 2 bases, with 16 bases between. The CDR3 sequence is CASSGGWQRPYEQYF. The CDR3 DNA is TGTGCCAGCAGCGGGGGGTGGCAGAGACCCTACGAGCAGTACTTC.

The chain combines TRBV2 with TRBJ2-3, with 7 bases identical to TRBD2. CDR3 length: 13 residues. Germline assignment: CDR1 SNHLY and CDR2 FYNNEI. V was pared by 8 bases and J by 6 bases, with 8 bases of the junction left unmatched. The chain's CDR3 is CASSREAGDTQYF. The CDR3 nucleotides are TGTGCCAGCTCCCGGGAGGCAGGTGATACGCAGTATTTT.

The J gene is TRBJ1-6, the V gene TRBV19; D is undetermined. V was shortened by 2 bases and J by 5 bases, with 13 bases between the two germline ends. The germline CDR1 and CDR2 sequences are LNHDA and SQIVND (reference sequence). The CDR3 has 16 amino acids. The CDR3 reads CASSIYYRNNNSPLHF. The CDR3 nucleotides read TGTGCCAGTAGTATATATTACAGAAATAATAATTCACCCCTCCACTTT.

This sequence joins TRBV27 and TRBJ2-1; D not resolved. V gave up 7 bases and J gave up 0 bases, with 10 bases separating them. Germline CDR1 is MNHEY and CDR2 is SMNVEV (reference sequence). CDR3 length: 14 residues. Written as DNA, the CDR3 is TGTGCCAGCACTCGGTCTCCCTCCTACAATGAGCAGTTCTTC. This codes for CASTRSPSYNEQFF.

This clone has just one count. The V gene is TRBV5-1, the J gene TRBJ1-1; 7 bases match TRBD1. This CDR3 has 14 amino acids. With V trimmed by 4 bases and J by 6 bases, 9 bases remained unmatched. Per the germline V gene, CDR1 is SGHRS and CDR2 is YFSETQ. CDR3 nucleotide sequence: TGCGCCAGCAGCCCCGGGACAGTGAGACCTGAAGCTTTCTTT. As protein: CASSPGTVRPEAFF.

This clone has only one observation. The chain links TRBV19 to TRBJ2-2; D is tentatively TRBD1 or TRBD2 (6 bases each). The CDR3 is 15 amino acids. Trimming left V 4 bases short and J 3 bases short, with 12 bases between. Germline CDR1 and CDR2: LNHDA and SQIVND (reference sequence). CDR3 loop: CASSTYREDTGELFF. CDR3 DNA: TGTGCCAGTAGTACGTACAGGGAGGACACCGGGGAGCTGTTTTTT.

The gene calls are TRBV7-9 and TRBJ1-2; a weak D match, TRBD1 (5 bases). The CDR3 is 15 amino acids. Trimming pared 1 base from V and 2 bases from J, leaving 11 bases between. Germline V gene sequence: CDR1 SEHNR, CDR2 FQNEAQ (reference sequence). This CDR3 reads CASSLESWGNYGYTF. In nucleotides, the CDR3 is TGTGCCAGCAGCTTAGAGAGTTGGGGGAACTATGGCTACACCTTC.

V usage is TRBV19 and J usage is TRBJ2-5; tentative D call: TRBD1 (6 bases). The V end lost 4 bases, the J end lost 1 base, and 10 bases lay between the germline ends. The CDR3 loop spans 14 amino acids. Germline V gives CDR1 LNHDA, CDR2 SQIVND (reference sequence). The CDR3 region has the DNA TGTGCCAGTAGTAACGACAGGTTCCAAGAGACCCAGTACTTC. Translation gives CASSNDRFQETQYF.

The chain joins TRBV28 to TRBJ2-7; 9 bases agree with TRBD2. The CDR3 length is 15 residues. In germline, CDR1 is MDHEN, CDR2 SYDVKM. Trimming took 5 bases from V and 3 from J; bases not matched to a gene: 8. The CDR3 reads CASSPRTSAYYEQYF. Written as DNA, the CDR3 is TGTGCCAGCAGTCCACGGACTAGCGCTTACTACGAGCAGTACTTC.